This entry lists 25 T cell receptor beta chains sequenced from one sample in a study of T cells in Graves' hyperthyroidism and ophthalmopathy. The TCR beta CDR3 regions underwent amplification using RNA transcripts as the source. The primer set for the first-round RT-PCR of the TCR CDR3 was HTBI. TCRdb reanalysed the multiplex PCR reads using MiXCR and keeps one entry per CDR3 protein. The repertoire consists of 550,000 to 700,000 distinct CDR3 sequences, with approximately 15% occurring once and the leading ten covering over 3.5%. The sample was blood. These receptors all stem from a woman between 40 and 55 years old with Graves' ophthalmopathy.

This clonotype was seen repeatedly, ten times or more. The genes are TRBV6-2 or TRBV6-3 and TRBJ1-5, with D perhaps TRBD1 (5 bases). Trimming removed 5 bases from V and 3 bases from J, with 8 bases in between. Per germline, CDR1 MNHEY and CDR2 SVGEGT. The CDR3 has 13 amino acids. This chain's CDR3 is CASSRGINQPQHF. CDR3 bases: TGTGCCAGCAGTAGGGGTATCAATCAGCCCCAGCATTTT.

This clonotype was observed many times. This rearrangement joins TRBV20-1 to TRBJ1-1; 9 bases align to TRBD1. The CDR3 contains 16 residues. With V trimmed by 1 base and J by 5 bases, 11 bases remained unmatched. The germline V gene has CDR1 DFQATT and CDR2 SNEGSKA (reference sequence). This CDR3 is CSARADGGTGITEAFF. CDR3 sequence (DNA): TGCAGTGCTAGAGCCGACGGGGGGACAGGGATAACTGAAGCTTTCTTT.

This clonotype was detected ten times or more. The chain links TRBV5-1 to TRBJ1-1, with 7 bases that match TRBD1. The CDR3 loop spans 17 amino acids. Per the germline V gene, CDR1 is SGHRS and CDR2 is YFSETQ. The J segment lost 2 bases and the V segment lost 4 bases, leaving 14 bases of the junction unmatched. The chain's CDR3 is CASSGSGTASANTEAFF. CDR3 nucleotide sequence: TGCGCCAGCAGCGGTTCCGGGACAGCAAGCGCCAACACTGAAGCTTTCTTT.

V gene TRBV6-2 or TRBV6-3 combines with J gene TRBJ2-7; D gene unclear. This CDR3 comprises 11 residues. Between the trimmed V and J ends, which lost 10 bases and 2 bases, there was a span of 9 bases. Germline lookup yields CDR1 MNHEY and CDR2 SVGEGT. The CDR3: CATKNPYEQYF. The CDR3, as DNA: TGTGCCACTAAGAACCCCTACGAGCAGTACTTC.

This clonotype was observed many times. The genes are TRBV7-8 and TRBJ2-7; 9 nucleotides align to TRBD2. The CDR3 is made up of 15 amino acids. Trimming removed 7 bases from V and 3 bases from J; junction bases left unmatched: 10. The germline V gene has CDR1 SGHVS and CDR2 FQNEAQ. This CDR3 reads CASTLTGTSLYEQYF. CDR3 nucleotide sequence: TGTGCCAGCACACTGACCGGGACTAGCCTCTACGAGCAGTACTTC.

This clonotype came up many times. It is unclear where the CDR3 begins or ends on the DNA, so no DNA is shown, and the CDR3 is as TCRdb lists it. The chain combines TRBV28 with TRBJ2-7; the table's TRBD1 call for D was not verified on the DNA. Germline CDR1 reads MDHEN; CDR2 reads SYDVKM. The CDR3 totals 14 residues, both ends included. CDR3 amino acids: CASILDSKTYEQYF.

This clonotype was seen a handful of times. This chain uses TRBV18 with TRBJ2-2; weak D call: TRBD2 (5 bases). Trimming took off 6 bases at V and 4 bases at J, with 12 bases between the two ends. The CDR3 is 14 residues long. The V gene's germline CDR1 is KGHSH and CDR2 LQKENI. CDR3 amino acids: CASSAGGFTGELFF. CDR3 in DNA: TGTGCCAGCTCTGCAGGAGGCTTCACCGGGGAGCTGTTTTTT.

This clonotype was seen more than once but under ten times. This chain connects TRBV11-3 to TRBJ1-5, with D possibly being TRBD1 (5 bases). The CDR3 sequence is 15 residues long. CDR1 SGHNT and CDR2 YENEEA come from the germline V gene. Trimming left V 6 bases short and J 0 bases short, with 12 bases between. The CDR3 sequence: CASRCCRDSNQPQHF. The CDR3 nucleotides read TGTGCCAGCAGGTGTTGCAGGGATAGCAATCAGCCCCAGCATTTT.

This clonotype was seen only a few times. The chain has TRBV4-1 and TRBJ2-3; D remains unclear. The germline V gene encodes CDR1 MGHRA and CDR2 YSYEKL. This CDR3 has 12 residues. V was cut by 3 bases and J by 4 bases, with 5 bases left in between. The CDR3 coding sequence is TGCGCCAGCAGCCAGACCGCAGATACGCAGTATTTT. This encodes CASSQTADTQYF.

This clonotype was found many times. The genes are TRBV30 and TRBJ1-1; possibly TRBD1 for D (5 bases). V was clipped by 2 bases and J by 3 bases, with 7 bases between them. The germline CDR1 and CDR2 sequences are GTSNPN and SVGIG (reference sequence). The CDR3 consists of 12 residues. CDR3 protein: CAWSRGYTEAFF. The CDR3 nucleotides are TGTGCCTGGAGTAGGGGTTACACTGAAGCTTTCTTT.

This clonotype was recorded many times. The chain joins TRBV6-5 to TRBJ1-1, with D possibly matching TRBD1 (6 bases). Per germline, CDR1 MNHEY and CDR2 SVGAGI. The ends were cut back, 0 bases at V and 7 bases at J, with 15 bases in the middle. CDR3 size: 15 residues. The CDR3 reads CASSYSTQGVGEAFF. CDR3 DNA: TGTGCCAGCAGTTACTCGACACAGGGAGTAGGTGAAGCTTTCTTT.

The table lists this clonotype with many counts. This CDR3 is CSAKPGWNTEAFF. As DNA, the CDR3 is TGCAGTGCTAAGCCGGGGTGGAACACTGAAGCTTTCTTT. V gene TRBV20-1 combines with J gene TRBJ1-1; the D is unclear. Per germline, CDR1 DFQATT and CDR2 SNEGSKA (reference sequence). The V end was cut by 4 bases, the J end by 1 base, with 10 bases between. This CDR3 contains 13 residues.

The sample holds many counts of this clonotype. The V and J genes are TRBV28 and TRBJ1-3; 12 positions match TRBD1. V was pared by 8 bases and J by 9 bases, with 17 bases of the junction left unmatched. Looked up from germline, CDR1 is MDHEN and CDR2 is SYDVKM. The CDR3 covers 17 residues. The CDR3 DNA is TGTGCCAGCTTAGGTTCCCCGGGACAGGGGGCGCATGGCACCATATATTTT. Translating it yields CASLGSPGQGAHGTIYF.

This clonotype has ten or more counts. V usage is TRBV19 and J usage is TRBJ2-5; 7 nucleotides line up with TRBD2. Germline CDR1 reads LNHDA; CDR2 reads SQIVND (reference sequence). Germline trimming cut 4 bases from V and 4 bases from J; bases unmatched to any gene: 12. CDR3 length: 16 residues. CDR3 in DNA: TGTGCCAGTAGTAAGACTAGCCGACTTTGGGGAGAGACCCAGTACTTC. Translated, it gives CASSKTSRLWGETQYF.

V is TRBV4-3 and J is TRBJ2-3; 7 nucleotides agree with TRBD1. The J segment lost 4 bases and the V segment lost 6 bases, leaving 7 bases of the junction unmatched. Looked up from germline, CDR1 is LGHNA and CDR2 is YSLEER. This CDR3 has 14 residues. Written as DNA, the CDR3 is TGCGCCAGCAGTTACAGGGGATTTCCAGATACGCAGTATTTT. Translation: CASSYRGFPDTQYF.

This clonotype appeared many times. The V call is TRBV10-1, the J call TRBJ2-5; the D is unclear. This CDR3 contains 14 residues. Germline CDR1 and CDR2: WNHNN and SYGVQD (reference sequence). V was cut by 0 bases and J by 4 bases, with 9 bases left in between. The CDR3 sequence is CASSESWARETQYF. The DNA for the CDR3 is TGCGCCAGCAGTGAGTCGTGGGCCCGAGAGACCCAGTACTTC.

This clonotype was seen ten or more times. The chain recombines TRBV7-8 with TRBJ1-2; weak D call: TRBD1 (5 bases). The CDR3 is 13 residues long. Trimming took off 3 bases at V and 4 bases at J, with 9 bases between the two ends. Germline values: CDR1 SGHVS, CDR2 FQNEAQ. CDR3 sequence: CASSFEGRYGYTF. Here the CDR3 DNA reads TGTGCCAGCAGCTTCGAGGGACGCTATGGCTACACCTTC.

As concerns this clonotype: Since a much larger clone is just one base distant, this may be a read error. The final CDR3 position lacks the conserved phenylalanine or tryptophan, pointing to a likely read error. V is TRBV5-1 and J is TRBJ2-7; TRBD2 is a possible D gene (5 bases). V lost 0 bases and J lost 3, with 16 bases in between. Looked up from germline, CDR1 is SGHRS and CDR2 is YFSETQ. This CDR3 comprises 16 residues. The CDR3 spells CASSLGGRSGSYEQYL. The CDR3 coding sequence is TGCGCCAGCAGCTTGGGTGGACGGTCGGGGAGCTACGAGCAGTACCTC.

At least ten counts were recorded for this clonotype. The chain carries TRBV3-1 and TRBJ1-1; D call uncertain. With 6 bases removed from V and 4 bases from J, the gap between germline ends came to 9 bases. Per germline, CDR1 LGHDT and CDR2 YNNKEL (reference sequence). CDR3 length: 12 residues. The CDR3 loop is CASSRESTEAFF. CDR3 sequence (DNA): TGTGCCAGCAGTCGGGAGAGCACTGAAGCTTTCTTT.

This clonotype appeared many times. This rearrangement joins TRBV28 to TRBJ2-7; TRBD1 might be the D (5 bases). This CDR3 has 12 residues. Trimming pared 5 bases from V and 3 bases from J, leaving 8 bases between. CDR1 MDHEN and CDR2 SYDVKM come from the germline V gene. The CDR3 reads CASSDSYYEQYF. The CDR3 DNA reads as TGTGCCAGCAGTGACAGTTACTACGAGCAGTACTTC.

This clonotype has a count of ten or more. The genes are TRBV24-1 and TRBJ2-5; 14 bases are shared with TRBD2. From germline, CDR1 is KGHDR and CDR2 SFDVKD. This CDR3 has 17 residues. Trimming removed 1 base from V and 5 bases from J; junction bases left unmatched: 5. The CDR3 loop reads CATSDFGTSGSLETQYF. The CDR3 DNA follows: TGTGCCACCAGTGATTTTGGGACTAGCGGGAGTCTGGAGACCCAGTACTTC.

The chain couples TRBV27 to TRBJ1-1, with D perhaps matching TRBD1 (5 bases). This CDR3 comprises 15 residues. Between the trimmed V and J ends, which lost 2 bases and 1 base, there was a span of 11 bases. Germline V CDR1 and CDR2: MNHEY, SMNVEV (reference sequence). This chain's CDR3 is CASSLVRGGNTEAFF. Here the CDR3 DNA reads TGTGCCAGCAGTTTAGTTCGGGGGGGGAACACTGAAGCTTTCTTT.

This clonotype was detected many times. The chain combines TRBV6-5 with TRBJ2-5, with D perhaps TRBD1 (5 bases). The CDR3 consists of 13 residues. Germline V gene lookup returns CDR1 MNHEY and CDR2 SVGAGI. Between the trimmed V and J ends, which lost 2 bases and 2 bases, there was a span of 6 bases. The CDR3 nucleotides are TGTGCCAGCAGTTACAGGGGTCAAGAGACCCAGTACTTC. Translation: CASSYRGQETQYF.

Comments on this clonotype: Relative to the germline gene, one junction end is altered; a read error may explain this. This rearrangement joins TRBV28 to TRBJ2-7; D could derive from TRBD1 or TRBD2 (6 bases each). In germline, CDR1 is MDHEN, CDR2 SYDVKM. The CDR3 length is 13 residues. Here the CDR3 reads CASSIRGVDSTEF. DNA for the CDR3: TGTGCCAGCAGTATTAGGGGGGTCGACTCCACTGAGTTC.

CDR3 in amino acids: CAWSPSSTGNSPLHF. The CDR3 region has the DNA TGTGCCTGGAGTCCCTCGTCTACCGGGAATTCACCCCTCCACTTT. The chain couples TRBV30 to TRBJ1-6; no firm D call. CDR1 and CDR2 (germline): GTSNPN, SVGIG (reference sequence). The CDR3 is 15 amino acids. Trimming cost V 2 bases and J 7 bases, with 15 bases left between them.